This T cell receptor beta chain was retrieved from a study of preoperative IRX-2 immunotherapy in early breast cancer. Treatment described: preoperative locoregional IRX-2 cytokine immunotherapy. Preoperative locoregional IRX-2 cytokine immunotherapy was tested in the phase Ib source study. Generated by immunoSEQ multiplex PCR, the TCRdb table keeps only in-frame clones and is missing some. The top ten clones hold around 6.5% of a sample with approximately 26,000 clones, about 75% of them seen once. The CDR3 runs to 16 residues. The germline V gene encodes CDR1 SGHNT and CDR2 YENEEA. The V and J ends lost 4 bases and 6 bases, in that order; junction bases with no gene match: 12.

The V call is TRBV11-3, the J call TRBJ2-1, with 7 bases aligning to TRBD2. The material was lymph node tissue, obtained after IRX-2 immunotherapy. This TCR was recovered from a human donor with breast cancer. This CDR3 is CASSSGGAGEGNEQFF. The CDR3 DNA is TGTGCCAGCAGCTCTGGGGGTGCGGGAGAGGGCAATGAGCAGTTCTTC.